This TCR beta chain was observed in a study of cytomegalovirus exposure and HLA in healthy donors. As for the study in general: A prior study identified approximately 110 million unique TCR beta sequences from some 180 million T cells. Findings of the study overall: Excluded were some V segments that proved indistinguishable, including TRBV6-2 and TRBV6-3.

The germline CDR1 and CDR2 sequences are LNHDA and SQIVND (reference sequence). This CDR3 contains 14 residues. Germline trimming cut 1 base from V and 7 bases from J; bases unmatched to any gene: 2. Only one count was recorded for this clone. No antigen is known for it. The PCR used 60 Vbeta and 13 Jbeta primers. The protocol was immunoSEQ multiplex PCR, while the TCRdb copy is restricted to in-frame clones and leaves out a portion. The data show more than 85,000 clones, less than 80% seen once. The J gene is TRBJ2-1, the V gene TRBV19; 9 bases align to TRBD2. The sample consisted of PBMCs. The sequence was collected from a man younger than 45 in good health and CMV-seronegative. This chain's CDR3 is CASSIGLAGNEQFF. Here the CDR3 DNA reads TGTGCCAGTAGTATAGGGCTAGCGGGAAATGAGCAGTTCTTC. Supplemented by reference TRBV19 and TRBJ2-1, the full variable domain reads DGGITQSPKYLFRKEGQNVTLSCEQNLNHDAMYWYRQDPGQGLRLIYYSQIVNDFQKGDIAEGYSVSREKKESFPLTVTSAQKNPTAFYLCASSIGLAGNEQFFGPGTRLTVL.